This TCR beta chain was documented in a study of T cell responses to AZD1222 COVID-19 vaccine. As for the study in general: Timing groups of about 4 and about 12 weeks for second doses were pooled.

Points from the study as a whole: Compared with day 0, the breadth and depth of the Spike-specific TCR repertoire rose significantly after two doses of AZD1222. The study found vaccine-associated CD4 TCRs spanning spike, dominant at 160-218 and 743-854. Donors skewed white British and female; clonal diversity was possibly underestimated.

Profiled with immunoSEQ multiplex PCR; TCRdb holds only in-frame clones, not every one. The sample lists about 160,000 clones; 90% to 95% were seen once. CDR3 size: 18 residues. V dropped 3 bases and J dropped 3 bases, with 20 bases sitting between them. Looked up from germline, CDR1 is MDHEN and CDR2 is SYDVKM. This clone was recorded only once. The antigen is not known. The input for sequencing was peripheral blood, taken on day 0 of AZD1222 vaccination. The genes are TRBV28 and TRBJ2-2; D may be TRBD1 (6 bases). The clonotype was recovered from an adult in good health. CDR3 residues: CASSFGGRTDSYTGELFF. The CDR3 coding sequence is TGTGCCAGCAGTTTTGGGGGTAGGACAGATTCGTACACCGGGGAGCTGTTTTTT.